Each of the 9 T cell receptor beta chains below was sequenced from the same sample in a study of identical twins. TCRdb redid the calling of the 5' RACE reads with MiXCR, one entry per CDR3 protein. This sample has 450,000 or so distinct CDR3 sequences; 20% to 25% occur once, and the top ten carry around 3%. The data were also submitted as part of a second study, on T cells expressing NK-cell markers.

The specimen was CD4+ T cells sorted from blood. The receptors shown here come from a woman aged 18-29 years in good health.

The V call is TRBV7-3, the J call TRBJ1-1, with TRBD1 identical over 11 bases. Trimming removed 3 bases from V and 1 base from J; junction bases left unmatched: 1. Germline lookup yields CDR1 SGHTA and CDR2 FQGTGA. This CDR3 is 15 amino acids long. The CDR3 is CASSLGQGGNTEAFF. CDR3 coding DNA: TGTGCCAGCAGCTTGGGACAGGGGGGGAACACTGAAGCTTTCTTT.

This clonotype turned up a few times. This sequence joins TRBV20-1 and TRBJ2-2, with 8 bases matching TRBD1. The germline gives CDR1 DFQATT, CDR2 SNEGSKA (reference sequence). The CDR3 spans 14 residues. With 3 bases clipped from V and 7 bases from J, the junction kept 7 bases outside the gene matches. CDR3 in DNA: TGCAGTGCTAGGCAGGGGGCAGGCGGCGGGGAGCTGTTTTTT. It codes for CSARQGAGGGELFF.

This clonotype was seen only a few times. The CDR3 loop is CSARQGLTGELFF. CDR3 nucleotide sequence: TGCAGTGCTAGACAGGGGCTCACCGGGGAGCTGTTTTTT. The chain carries TRBV20-1 and TRBJ2-2; possibly TRBD1 for D (6 bases). Looked up from germline, CDR1 is DFQATT and CDR2 is SNEGSKA (reference sequence). The CDR3 consists of 13 residues. Deletions cut 2 bases from V and 4 bases from J, with 8 bases between.

The chain uses TRBV9 and TRBJ2-1; D is possibly TRBD2 (5 bases). The CDR3 length is 15 residues. V lost 1 base to trimming and J lost 1 base, with 9 bases between them. Germline V gene sequence: CDR1 SGDLS, CDR2 YYNGEE. The CDR3 DNA reads as TGTGCCAGCAGCGTACAGTTAGCGTCCTACAATGAGCAGTTCTTC. It codes for CASSVQLASYNEQFF. Looking up the rest from reference TRBV9 and TRBJ2-1 gives the full variable domain: DSGVTQTPKHLITATGQRVTLRCSPRSGDLSVYWYQQSLDQGLQFLIQYYNGEERAKGNILERFSAQQFPDLHSELNLSSLELGDSALYFCASSVQLASYNEQFFGPGTRLTVL.

The rearrangement links TRBV12-3 or TRBV12-4 to TRBJ1-2, with 9 bases lining up with TRBD1. This CDR3 comprises 15 residues. Trimming cost V 5 bases and J 4 bases; bases outside gene matches: 8. CDR3 sequence reads: CASSLPATGGYGYTF. The DNA for the CDR3 is TGTGCCAGCAGTCTTCCCGCGACAGGGGGCTATGGCTACACCTTC.

The chain uses TRBV10-3 and TRBJ1-1, with 7 bases fitting TRBD1. V lost 10 bases to trimming and J lost 7 bases; unmatched junction nucleotides: 18. The germline CDR1 and CDR2 sequences are ENHRY and SYGVKD. The CDR3 runs 15 residues. The CDR3 DNA reads as TGTGCCACCGTAGACAGGGCGACCCGTCGAGTTGAAGCTTTCTTT. Its protein is CATVDRATRRVEAFF.

This clonotype was seen more than once but under ten times. The chain couples TRBV7-2 to TRBJ2-7; 14 nucleotides line up with TRBD2. Losses at the gene ends were 7 bases for V and 7 bases for J; bases not matched to a gene: 6. Germline V gene data show CDR1 as SGHTA and CDR2 as FQGNSA. The CDR3 runs to 14 residues. CDR3 region: CASTGLAGEGEQYF. The CDR3 DNA is TGTGCCAGCACGGGACTAGCGGGAGAGGGTGAGCAGTACTTC.

The chain carries TRBV29-1 and TRBJ2-7, with 8 positions matching TRBD2. The CDR3 is 14 amino acids. From germline, CDR1 is SQVTM and CDR2 ANQGSEA. Trimming removed 7 bases from V and 3 bases from J; junction bases left unmatched: 11. The CDR3 loop is CSARRGTSHYEQYF. In DNA form, the CDR3 reads TGCAGCGCGCGACGGGGGACTAGTCACTACGAGCAGTACTTC.

This clonotype was seen a handful of times. The chain joins TRBV10-3 to TRBJ2-3, with a weak D call TRBD2 (6 bases). The CDR3 contains 12 residues. CDR1 and CDR2 from the germline V gene are ENHRY and SYGVKD. The V end was cut by 10 bases, the J end by 0 bases, with 8 bases between. CDR3 region: CATGTSTDTQYF. The CDR3 bases are TGTGCCACCGGGACTAGCACAGATACGCAGTATTTT.